These 18 T cell receptor beta chains share one sample of origin, sequenced in a study of blood T cell repertoires in COVID-19. TCRdb's copy holds only in-frame clones and misses some; the assay was immunoSEQ multiplex PCR. The data contain hundreds of thousands of clones, approximately 87% of them singletons. Sequenced material: PBMCs or T cells enriched from blood (not recorded which). All receptors derive from a man aged 40-55 years in a cohort exposed to, infected with or recovered from COVID-19 (not recorded which).

The rearrangement joins TRBV5-6 to TRBJ2-1; 11 nucleotides line up with TRBD2. V shed 1 base, J shed 8 bases, and the junction held 8 bases outside the gene matches. Germline V gives CDR1 SGHDT, CDR2 YYEEEE. The length of the CDR3 is 16 residues. The CDR3: CASSLLRLAGLDEQFF. For the CDR3, the DNA is TGTGCCAGCAGCTTGCTCAGACTAGCGGGATTGGATGAGCAGTTCTTC.

The V call is TRBV7-3, the J call TRBJ2-2; TRBD2 aligns across 13 bases. The CDR3 has 17 amino acids. Germline lookup yields CDR1 SGHTA and CDR2 FQGTGA. Trimming removed 2 bases from V and 3 bases from J; junction bases left unmatched: 3. The CDR3 protein is CASSLGLAGAYTGELFF. The CDR3 DNA sequence: TGTGCCAGCAGCTTAGGACTAGCGGGAGCTTACACCGGGGAGCTGTTTTTT.

This chain joins TRBV3-1 (or the pseudogene TRBV3-2) and TRBJ2-2; D unclear. Germline loops: CDR1 LGHDT, CDR2 YNNKEL (reference sequence). V was clipped by 4 bases and J by 7 bases, with 10 bases between them. The CDR3 is 13 amino acids. The CDR3 coding sequence is TGTGCCAGCAGCCCTGAGTCTATCGGGGAGCTGTTTTTT. The encoded protein is CASSPESIGELFF.

This clone was recorded only once. The rearrangement uses TRBV6-5 and TRBJ2-7, with D possibly matching TRBD2 (6 bases). CDR1 is MNHEY, CDR2 SVGAGI, per germline. Trimming cost V 0 bases and J 3 bases, with 9 bases left between them. The CDR3 runs to 14 residues. The CDR3: CASSYSTSYYEQYF. CDR3 DNA sequence: TGTGCCAGCAGTTACTCGACTAGTTACTACGAGCAGTACTTC.

Here the CDR3 DNA reads TGTGCCAGCAGTGAAGGCCTAGCCGATGAGCAGTTCTTC. The encoded protein is CASSEGLADEQFF. J is TRBJ2-1 and V is TRBV2, with D possibly matching TRBD2 (5 bases). V was clipped by 1 base and J by 8 bases, with 9 bases between them. Germline-derived CDR1 and CDR2 are SNHLY and FYNNEI. The CDR3 sequence is 13 residues long. The full variable domain, with the rest looked up from reference TRBV2 and TRBJ2-1, is EPEVTQTPSHQVTQMGQEVILRCVPISNHLYFYWYRQILGQKVEFLVSFYNNEISEKSEIFDDQFSVERPDGSNFTLKIRSTKLEDSAMYFCASSEGLADEQFFGPGTRLTVL.

This chain uses TRBV3-1 (or the pseudogene TRBV3-2) with TRBJ1-5; D may be TRBD1 (6 bases). Germline loops: CDR1 LGHDT, CDR2 YNNKEL (reference sequence). The CDR3 length is 16 residues. V lost 4 bases, J lost 7 bases, and 20 bases lay in between. CDR3 region: CASSRDRDTAIQPQHF. For the CDR3, the DNA is TGTGCCAGCAGCCGAGATAGGGACACGGCCATCCAGCCCCAGCATTTT.

The chain couples TRBV5-4 to TRBJ2-5, with D possibly matching TRBD1 (6 bases). The ends were cut back, 5 bases at V and 0 bases at J, with 11 bases in the middle. The CDR3 has 14 residues. CDR1 is SGHNT, CDR2 YYREEE, per germline (reference sequence). The CDR3 loop reads CASSRQVYQETQYF. CDR3 DNA sequence: TGTGCCAGCAGTAGACAGGTGTACCAAGAGACCCAGTACTTC.

The V gene is TRBV6-4, the J gene TRBJ1-5; no reliable D call. The germline V gene has CDR1 MRHNA and CDR2 SNTAGT. V lost 4 bases and J 5 bases, leaving 9 bases between the germline ends. The CDR3 extends over 13 amino acids. The CDR3 nucleotides read TGTGCCAGCAGTGGCGAGGAGGATCAGCCCCAGCATTTT. Residues: CASSGEEDQPQHF.

This clone turned up a few times. This chain joins TRBV30 and TRBJ1-4; perhaps TRBD1 as D (6 bases). Germline V gene lookup returns CDR1 GTSNPN and CDR2 SVGIG (reference sequence). This CDR3 comprises 18 residues. V shed 7 bases and J shed 0 bases, with 24 bases lying between them. For the CDR3, the DNA is TGTGCCTCTGACTTTGCCCCCCTGAGACAGGCAACTAATGAAAAACTGTTTTTT. Translation gives CASDFAPLRQATNEKLFF. The variable domain in full, completed from reference TRBV30 and TRBJ1-4, reads SQTIHQWPATLVQPVGSPLSLECTVEGTSNPNLYWYRQAAGRGLQLLFYSVGIGQISSEVPQNLSASRPQDRQFILSSKKLLLSDSGFYLCASDFAPLRQATNEKLFFGSGTQLSVL.

The chain recombines TRBV30 with TRBJ1-6; 7 positions match TRBD1. Per germline, CDR1 GTSNPN and CDR2 SVGIG (reference sequence). This CDR3 region has 12 residues. V gave up 4 bases and J gave up 12 bases; unmatched junction bases: 6. CDR3 in amino acids: CAWTMGQLPLHF. In DNA, the CDR3 is TGTGCCTGGACCATGGGACAGTTACCCCTCCACTTT. The full variable domain, completed using reference TRBV30 and TRBJ1-6, is SQTIHQWPATLVQPVGSPLSLECTVEGTSNPNLYWYRQAAGRGLQLLFYSVGIGQISSEVPQNLSASRPQDRQFILSSKKLLLSDSGFYLCAWTMGQLPLHFGNGTRLTVT.

V gene TRBV6-5 combines with J gene TRBJ1-1, with D possibly TRBD1 on 5 matching bases. V dropped 6 bases and J dropped 0 bases, with 11 bases sitting between them. Germline values: CDR1 MNHEY, CDR2 SVGAGI. CDR3 length: 14 residues. The CDR3 here is CASRGAGLNTEAFF. The DNA for the CDR3 is TGTGCCAGCAGAGGGGCAGGACTGAACACTGAAGCTTTCTTT.

The chain uses TRBV3-1 (or the pseudogene TRBV3-2) and TRBJ1-3; 8 bases line up with TRBD1. The trim removed 5 bases at V and 0 bases at J, leaving 6 bases unmatched. The CDR3 length is 16 residues. The germline CDR1 and CDR2 sequences are LGHDT and YNNKEL (reference sequence). In DNA, the CDR3 is TGTGCCAGCAGCTTTGGGACAGGTGACTCTGGAAACACCATATATTTT. Amino acids: CASSFGTGDSGNTIYF.

The gene calls are TRBV7-2 and TRBJ1-1; 7 bases agree with TRBD1. In germline, CDR1 is SGHTA, CDR2 FQGNSA. The CDR3 is made up of 16 amino acids. After removal of 5 bases from V and 3 bases from J, the junction contained 12 bases not matched to a gene. The CDR3 DNA follows: TGTGCCAGCAGCCCGAGGTTAAAGGGGGCGGACACTGAAGCTTTCTTT. Protein sequence: CASSPRLKGADTEAFF.

The chain is built from TRBV10-1 and TRBJ1-1; unclear D gene. In germline, CDR1 is WNHNN, CDR2 SYGVQD (reference sequence). V gave up 6 bases and J gave up 3 bases, with 11 bases separating them. This CDR3 has 13 residues. CDR3 in amino acids: CASRLRLYTEAFF. CDR3 DNA: TGCGCCAGCAGATTGAGGCTTTACACTGAAGCTTTCTTT.

The CDR3 loop reads CATSGGALLHQPQHF. The CDR3 bases are TGTGCCACGTCCGGTGGGGCCCTACTCCATCAGCCCCAGCATTTT. This chain links TRBV6-5 with TRBJ1-5; TRBD1 is a possible D gene (5 bases). Germline V gene data show CDR1 as MNHEY and CDR2 as SVGAGI. Trimming pared 10 bases from V and 5 bases from J, leaving 21 bases between. This CDR3 spans 15 amino acids.

The chain couples TRBV4-1 to TRBJ1-2; a weak D match, TRBD1 (5 bases). The V end was cut by 2 bases, the J end by 1 base, with 20 bases between. CDR3 size: 18 residues. The V gene's germline CDR1 is MGHRA and CDR2 YSYEKL. In DNA, the CDR3 is TGCGCCAGCAGCCAACCTGCTAGTTTTGGGGGGGTTAACTATGGCTACACCTTC. It translates to CASSQPASFGGVNYGYTF.

The J gene is TRBJ2-1, the V gene TRBV6-2 or TRBV6-3; 9 positions match TRBD2. J was trimmed by 3 bases and V by 4 bases; bases with no gene match: 19. The length of the CDR3 is 20 residues. Germline lookup yields CDR1 MNHEY and CDR2 SVGEGT. Written as DNA, the CDR3 is TGTGCCAGCAGTTTCTACCCCGGGGGGGGAGCGGGAGGAAACTACAATGAGCAGTTCTTC. It codes for CASSFYPGGGAGGNYNEQFF.

The chain combines TRBV9 with TRBJ1-2; D might be TRBD1 (5 bases). Between the trimmed V and J ends, which lost 3 bases and 4 bases, there was a span of 19 bases. CDR1 and CDR2 from the germline V gene are SGDLS and YYNGEE. This CDR3 comprises 16 residues. The CDR3 DNA sequence: TGTGCCAGCAGCGCATCCAATTCAGGGATGGGCTATGGCTACACCTTC. Translated: CASSASNSGMGYGYTF.